This T cell receptor (beta chain) was recorded in a study of blood T cell repertoires in COVID-19 (TCRdb year 2020). With regard to the full study: Samples covering the acute and convalescent phases of COVID-19 were provided by collaborators in the United States, Italy and Spain. The prospective study material was composed of cDNA or gDNA derived from T cells, B-cell-depleted T cells, or PBMCs. Deeply sampled blood TCRbeta repertoires from subjects exposed to, actively infected with, or recovered from COVID-19 were included in the dataset. The repertoires were released in a freely available public database intended as a resource for research on the immune response to SARS-CoV-2. The samples were drawn from the first 160 participants of the ongoing ImmuneRACE study and from 950 to 1,500 subjects provided by 6 global collaborators. Sample metadata almost always included a de-identified subject ID, COVID-19 status, age in years and sex. Where available, HLA class I and class II types were taken from metadata supplied by the sample provider and were not determined by assay-based typing. On the study overall, not on this receptor specifically: The quantity of clinical and demographic metadata differed by source and by participant and was supplied without curation.

CDR1 and CDR2 (MNHEY, SMNVEV) derive from the germline V gene (reference sequence). The CDR3, cysteine through phenylalanine, is 14 amino acids long. Only the CDR3 portion is preserved as DNA: 42 bases, with reading frame beginning at the first base. The V and J ends are trimmed by 4 bases and 5 bases, leaving 14 bases between them. TCRbeta CDR3 regions were amplified from genomic DNA by means of the immunoSEQ Assay, a bias-controlled multiplex PCR. The paper's data handling went like this. Nucleated cell counts per sample were estimated from amplification of reference gene primers within the assay. To quantify the absolute abundance of each unique TCRbeta CDR3 rearrangement, sequence reads were collapsed and filtered. Productive Simpson clonality was computed per sample as the square root of Simpson's diversity index over productive rearrangements. TCRdb provides this immuneACCESS table in a form limited to in-frame rearrangements. Some clones are lacking; in checked studies, under half of them reflect an unresolved V gene, and why the rest are absent is not known. The V and J calls and clone size come from that table; D and trimming were worked out from the DNA. In all, the sample holds fewer than 300,000 clones, and 80% to 85% of those were seen once. The ten largest clones represent 5% of the sample.

This clone was observed a handful of times. Its antigen remains undetermined. No much larger clonotype is one base removed from it; base qualities were not supplied. In the prospective study, participants were roughly 18 to 100 years old, resided in about 25 geographic areas of the United States, and were enrolled through a virtual design. Cohort assignment in the prospective study relied on participant-reported clinical history from a screening survey and a study questionnaire. Exposed participants had been in contact, within 2 weeks of entering the study, with a person who had a PCR-confirmed or clinician-diagnosed case of COVID-19. Each participant in the prospective study had whole blood, serum and a nasopharyngeal or oropharyngeal swab collected by mobile phlebotomists. Prospective study participants could optionally give additional blood draws and questionnaires over a 2-month period. Before DNA extraction, prospective study blood samples were shipped either frozen or at room temperature.

This sequence originates from a man aged 35 to 55 who had been exposed to COVID-19. The material sequenced was PBMCs or T cells enriched from blood (not recorded which). This sequence uses TRBV27 and TRBJ1-1, with the D gene too uncertain to name. The encoded CDR3 is CASSSSRPSTEAFF. The sequenced DNA is TGTGCCAGCAGTTCATCTCGCCCTAGTACTGAAGCTTTCTTT.